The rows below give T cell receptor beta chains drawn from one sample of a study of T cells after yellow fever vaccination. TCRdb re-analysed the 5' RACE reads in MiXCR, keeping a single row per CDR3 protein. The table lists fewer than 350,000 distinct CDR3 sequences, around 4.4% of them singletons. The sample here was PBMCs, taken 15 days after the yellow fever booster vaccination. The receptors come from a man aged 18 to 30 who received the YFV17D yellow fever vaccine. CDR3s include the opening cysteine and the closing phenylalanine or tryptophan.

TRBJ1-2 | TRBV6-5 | CASSSGREGGYTF
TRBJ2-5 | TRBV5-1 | CASGDSQETQYF
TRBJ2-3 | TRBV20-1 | CSASGTQQDTQYF
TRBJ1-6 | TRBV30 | CAAGSSRSSPLHF
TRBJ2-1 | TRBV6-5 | CASSQTGGSYNEQFF
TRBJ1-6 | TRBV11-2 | CASSLGAGGYSPLHF
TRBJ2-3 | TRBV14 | CASSQDLARAQYF
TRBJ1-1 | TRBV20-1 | CSARGRAGWGTEAFF
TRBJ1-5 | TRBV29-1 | CSVTSGGGQPQHF
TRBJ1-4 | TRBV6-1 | CASNLGAGEEKLFF
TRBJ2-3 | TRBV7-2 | CASSLVLAVDTQYF
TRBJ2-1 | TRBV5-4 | CASSAAPLNEQFF
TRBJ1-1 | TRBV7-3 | CASSVQGRGTEAFF
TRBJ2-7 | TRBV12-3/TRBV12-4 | CASRSQPSGGFLEQYF
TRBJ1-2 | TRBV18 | CASSPQDYGYTF
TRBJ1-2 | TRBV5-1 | CASSLASVEGGYTF
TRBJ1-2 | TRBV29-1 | CSVEGAVISTEVPSIGYGYTF
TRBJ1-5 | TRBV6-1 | CASSRTASNQPQHF
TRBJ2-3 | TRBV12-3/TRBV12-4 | CASSPGTSGADTQYF
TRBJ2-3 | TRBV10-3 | CAISAAKGGVPDTQYF
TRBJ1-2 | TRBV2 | CASTNRDRDGYTF
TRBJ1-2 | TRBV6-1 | CASKVGKNYGYTF
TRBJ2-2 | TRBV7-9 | CASSSATGTGELFF
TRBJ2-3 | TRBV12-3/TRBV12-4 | CASRPLGDTQYF
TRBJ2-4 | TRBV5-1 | CASSDTGLARGIQYF
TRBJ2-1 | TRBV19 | CASSSGGATYNEQFF
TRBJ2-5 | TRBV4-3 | CASSQDSSSFGETQYF
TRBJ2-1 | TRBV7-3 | CASTAGGSYNEQFF
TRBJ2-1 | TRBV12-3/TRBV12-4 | CASSLRENEQFF
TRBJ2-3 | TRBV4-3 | CASSQNREGDTQYF
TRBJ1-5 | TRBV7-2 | CASSLGEDQPQHF
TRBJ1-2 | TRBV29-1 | CSVRMGVYGYTF
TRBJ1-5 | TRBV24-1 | CATSDPSGTQHF
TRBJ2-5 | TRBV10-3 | CAIGRPQETQYF
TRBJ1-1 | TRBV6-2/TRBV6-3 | CASTSITGQPNTEAFF